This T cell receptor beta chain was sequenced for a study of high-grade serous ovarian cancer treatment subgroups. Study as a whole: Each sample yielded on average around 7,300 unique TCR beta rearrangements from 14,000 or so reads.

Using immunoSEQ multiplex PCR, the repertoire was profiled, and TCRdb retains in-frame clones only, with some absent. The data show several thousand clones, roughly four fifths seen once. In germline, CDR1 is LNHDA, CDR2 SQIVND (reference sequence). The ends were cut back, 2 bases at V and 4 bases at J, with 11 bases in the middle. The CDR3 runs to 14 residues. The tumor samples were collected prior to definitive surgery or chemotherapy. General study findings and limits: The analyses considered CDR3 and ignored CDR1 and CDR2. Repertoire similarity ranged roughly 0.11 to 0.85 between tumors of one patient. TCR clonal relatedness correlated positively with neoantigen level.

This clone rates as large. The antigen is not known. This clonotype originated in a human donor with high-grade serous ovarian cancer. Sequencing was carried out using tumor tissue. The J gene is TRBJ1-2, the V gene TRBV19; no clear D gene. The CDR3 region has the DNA TGTGCCAGTAGTATACAGGCCGTCCCCTATGGCTACACCTTC. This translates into CASSIQAVPYGYTF.